A selection of T cell receptor beta chains follows, all from one sample in a study of technical replicates of blood from a handful of donors. Profiled with immunoSEQ multiplex PCR; TCRdb holds only in-frame clones, not every one. The table records 65,000 to 90,000 clones, 98% of them present only once. Material: T cells isolated from PBMCs. The receptors come from a human donor in good health. Each CDR3 is given with its conserved first and last residue. Each record gives: V gene, D gene, J gene, clone size, CDR3 DNA, CDR3 protein. A D gene is named only where the DNA matches it firmly. Clone size is given for some rows only: seen once, a few or many times, or a class if the clone is expanded.

v_call: TRBV30
d_call: -
j_call: TRBJ1-2
clone_size: -
cdr3_nt: TGTGCCTGGAGCTATGGGGGGGAAGGCTACACCTTC
cdr3_aa: CAWSYGGEGYTF

v_call: TRBV19
d_call: -
j_call: TRBJ2-2
clone_size: -
cdr3_nt: TGTGCCAGTAGACCATTCCGGGACACCGGGGAGCTGTTTTTT
cdr3_aa: CASRPFRDTGELFF

v_call: TRBV7-2
d_call: -
j_call: TRBJ2-7
clone_size: once
cdr3_nt: TGTGCCAGCACCCCCGCCCTCCTAGCCGCCGAGCAGTACTTC
cdr3_aa: CASTPALLAAEQYF

v_call: TRBV11-1
d_call: TRBD1
j_call: TRBJ2-1
clone_size: once
cdr3_nt: TGTGCCAGCAGATTGGGACAGGGTCCTTACAATGAGCAGTTCTTC
cdr3_aa: CASRLGQGPYNEQFF

v_call: TRBV9
d_call: -
j_call: TRBJ2-7
clone_size: once
cdr3_nt: TGTGCCAGCAGCGTAAGTGGGAGTTCTGGAGAGCAGTACTTC
cdr3_aa: CASSVSGSSGEQYF

v_call: TRBV2
d_call: -
j_call: TRBJ1-4
clone_size: -
cdr3_nt: TGTGCCAGCAGTGTAGATGCCCCAACTAATGAAAAACTGTTTTTT
cdr3_aa: CASSVDAPTNEKLFF

v_call: TRBV4-3
d_call: -
j_call: TRBJ1-5
clone_size: -
cdr3_nt: TGCGCCAGCAGCTTGACGCAGGGGAGCGGTCAGCCCCAGCATTTT
cdr3_aa: CASSLTQGSGQPQHF

v_call: TRBV19
d_call: TRBD2
j_call: TRBJ2-3
clone_size: -
cdr3_nt: TGTGCCAGTAGTCGGACTAGCGGGAGATGGCAGGGGGCAGATACGCAGTATTTT
cdr3_aa: CASSRTSGRWQGADTQYF

v_call: TRBV4-1
d_call: -
j_call: TRBJ2-7
clone_size: -
cdr3_nt: TGCGCCAGCAGCCAGCGATCACTAAAATACACACACGAGCAGTACTTC
cdr3_aa: CASSQRSLKYTHEQYF

v_call: TRBV7-2
d_call: -
j_call: TRBJ1-3
clone_size: -
cdr3_nt: TGTGCCAGCAGCTTAGTGCAGGGGATAGGAAACACCATATATTTT
cdr3_aa: CASSLVQGIGNTIYF

v_call: TRBV2
d_call: -
j_call: TRBJ1-4
clone_size: -
cdr3_nt: TGTGCCAGCTGCCCTATCTATGCAACTAATGAAAAACTGTTTTTT
cdr3_aa: CASCPIYATNEKLFF

v_call: TRBV18
d_call: TRBD2
j_call: TRBJ2-3
clone_size: -
cdr3_nt: TGTGCCAGCTCACCAAGGGCGGGAGAAATCACAGATACGCAGTATTTT
cdr3_aa: CASSPRAGEITDTQYF